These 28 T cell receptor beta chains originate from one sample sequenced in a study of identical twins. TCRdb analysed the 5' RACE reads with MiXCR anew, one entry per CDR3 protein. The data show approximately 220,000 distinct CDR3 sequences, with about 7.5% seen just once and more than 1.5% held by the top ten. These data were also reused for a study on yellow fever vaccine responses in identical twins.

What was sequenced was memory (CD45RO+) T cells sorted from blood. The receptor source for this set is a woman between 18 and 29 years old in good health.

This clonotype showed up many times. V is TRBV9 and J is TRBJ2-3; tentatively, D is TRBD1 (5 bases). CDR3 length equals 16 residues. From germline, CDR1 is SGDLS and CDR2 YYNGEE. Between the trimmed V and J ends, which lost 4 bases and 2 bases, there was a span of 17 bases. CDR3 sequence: CASSSLDTRSTDTQYF. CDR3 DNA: TGTGCCAGCAGCTCTCTGGACACCCGATCCACAGATACGCAGTATTTT. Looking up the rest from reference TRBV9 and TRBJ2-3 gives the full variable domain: DSGVTQTPKHLITATGQRVTLRCSPRSGDLSVYWYQQSLDQGLQFLIQYYNGEERAKGNILERFSAQQFPDLHSELNLSSLELGDSALYFCASSSLDTRSTDTQYFGPGTRLTVL.

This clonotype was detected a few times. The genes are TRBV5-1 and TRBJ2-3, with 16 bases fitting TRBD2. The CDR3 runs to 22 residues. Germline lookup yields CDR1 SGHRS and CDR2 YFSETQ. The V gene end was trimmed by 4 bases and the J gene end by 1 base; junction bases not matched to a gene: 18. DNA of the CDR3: TGCGCCAGCAGCCCCCTTGGGGGATCGCCGGGACTAGCGGGAGGGCGCACAGATACGCAGTATTTT. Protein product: CASSPLGGSPGLAGGRTDTQYF.

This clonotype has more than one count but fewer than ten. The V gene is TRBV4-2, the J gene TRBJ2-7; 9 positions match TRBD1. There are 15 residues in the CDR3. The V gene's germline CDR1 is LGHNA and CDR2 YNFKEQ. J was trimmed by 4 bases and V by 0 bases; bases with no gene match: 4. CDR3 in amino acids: CASSQDTGGGYEQYF. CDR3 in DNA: TGTGCCAGCAGCCAAGACACAGGGGGCGGTTACGAGCAGTACTTC.

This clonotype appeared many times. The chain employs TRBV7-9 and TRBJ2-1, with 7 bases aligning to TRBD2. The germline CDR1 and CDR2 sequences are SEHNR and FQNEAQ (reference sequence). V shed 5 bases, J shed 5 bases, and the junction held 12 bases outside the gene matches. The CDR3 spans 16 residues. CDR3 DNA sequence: TGTGCCAGCAGCCCCACCGCCGATGGGAGGGACAATGAGCAGTTCTTC. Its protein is CASSPTADGRDNEQFF.

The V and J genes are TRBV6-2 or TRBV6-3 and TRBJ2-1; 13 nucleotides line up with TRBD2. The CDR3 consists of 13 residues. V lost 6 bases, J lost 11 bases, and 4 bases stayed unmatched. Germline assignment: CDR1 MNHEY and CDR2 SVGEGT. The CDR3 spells CASRLAGGFQQFF. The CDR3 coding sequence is TGTGCCAGCAGACTAGCGGGAGGGTTCCAGCAGTTCTTC.

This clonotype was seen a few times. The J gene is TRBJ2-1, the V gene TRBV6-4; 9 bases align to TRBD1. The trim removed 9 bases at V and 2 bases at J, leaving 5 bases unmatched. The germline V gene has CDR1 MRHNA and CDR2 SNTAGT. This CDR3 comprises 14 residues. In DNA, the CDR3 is TGTGCCAGACCGACAGGGGGAACCTACAATGAGCAGTTCTTC. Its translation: CARPTGGTYNEQFF.

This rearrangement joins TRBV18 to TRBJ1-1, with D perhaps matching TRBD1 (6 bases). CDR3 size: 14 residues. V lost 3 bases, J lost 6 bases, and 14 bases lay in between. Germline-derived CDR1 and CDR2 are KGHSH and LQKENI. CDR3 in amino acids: CASSPKGGAAEAFF. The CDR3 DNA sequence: TGTGCCAGCTCACCTAAAGGGGGAGCGGCTGAAGCTTTCTTT.

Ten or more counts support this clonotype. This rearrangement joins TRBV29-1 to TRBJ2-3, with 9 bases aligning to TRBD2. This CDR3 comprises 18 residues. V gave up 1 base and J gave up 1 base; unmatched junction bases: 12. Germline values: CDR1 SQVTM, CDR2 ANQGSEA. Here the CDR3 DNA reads TGCAGCGTTGAAGGCCCGGCGGGCGGGGGGGCAGGCACAGATACGCAGTATTTT. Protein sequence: CSVEGPAGGGAGTDTQYF.

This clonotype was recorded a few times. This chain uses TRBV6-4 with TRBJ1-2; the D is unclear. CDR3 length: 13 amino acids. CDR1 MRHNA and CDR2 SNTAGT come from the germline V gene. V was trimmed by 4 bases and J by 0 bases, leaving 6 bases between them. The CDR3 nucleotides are TGTGCCAGCAGTGTAGGGACTAACTATGGCTACACCTTC. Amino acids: CASSVGTNYGYTF.

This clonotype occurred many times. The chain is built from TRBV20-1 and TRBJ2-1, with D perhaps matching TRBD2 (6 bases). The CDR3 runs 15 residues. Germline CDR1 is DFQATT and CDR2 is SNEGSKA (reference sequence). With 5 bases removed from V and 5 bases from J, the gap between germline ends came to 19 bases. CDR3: CSAALWDSPNNEQFF. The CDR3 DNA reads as TGCAGTGCTGCACTTTGGGACTCCCCGAACAATGAGCAGTTCTTC.

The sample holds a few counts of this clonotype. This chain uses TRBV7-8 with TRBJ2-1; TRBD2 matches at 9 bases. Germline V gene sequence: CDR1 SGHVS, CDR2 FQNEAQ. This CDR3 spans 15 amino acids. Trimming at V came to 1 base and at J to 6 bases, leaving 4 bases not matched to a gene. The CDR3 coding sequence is TGTGCCAGCAGCTTAGGGGGACTAGCAGCCAATGAGCAGTTCTTC. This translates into CASSLGGLAANEQFF.

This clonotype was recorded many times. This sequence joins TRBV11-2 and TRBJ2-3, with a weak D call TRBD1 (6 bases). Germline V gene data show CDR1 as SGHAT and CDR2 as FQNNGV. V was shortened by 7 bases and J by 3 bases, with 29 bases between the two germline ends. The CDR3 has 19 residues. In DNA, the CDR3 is TGTGCCAGCACCCCGAATACTGCCTTTGGGGGCCGTTGGACAGATACGCAGTATTTT. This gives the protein CASTPNTAFGGRWTDTQYF.

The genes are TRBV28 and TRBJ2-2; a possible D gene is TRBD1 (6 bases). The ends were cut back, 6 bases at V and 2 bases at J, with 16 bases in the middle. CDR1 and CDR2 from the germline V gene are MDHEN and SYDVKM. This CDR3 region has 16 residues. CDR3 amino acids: CASRSSGTKNTGELFF. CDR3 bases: TGTGCCAGCAGATCGTCCGGGACAAAAAACACCGGGGAGCTGTTTTTT. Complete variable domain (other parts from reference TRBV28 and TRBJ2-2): DVKVTQSSRYLVKRTGEKVFLECVQDMDHENMFWYRQDPGLGLRLIYFSYDVKMKEKGDIPEGYSVSREKKERFSLILESASTNQTSMYLCASRSSGTKNTGELFFGEGSRLTVL.

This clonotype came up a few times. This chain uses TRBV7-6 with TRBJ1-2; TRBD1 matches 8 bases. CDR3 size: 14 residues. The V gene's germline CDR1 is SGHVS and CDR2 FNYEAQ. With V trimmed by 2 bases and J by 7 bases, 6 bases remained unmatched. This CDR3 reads CASSLSQGEGGYTF. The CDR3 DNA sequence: TGTGCCAGCAGCTTATCACAGGGGGAAGGTGGCTACACCTTC.

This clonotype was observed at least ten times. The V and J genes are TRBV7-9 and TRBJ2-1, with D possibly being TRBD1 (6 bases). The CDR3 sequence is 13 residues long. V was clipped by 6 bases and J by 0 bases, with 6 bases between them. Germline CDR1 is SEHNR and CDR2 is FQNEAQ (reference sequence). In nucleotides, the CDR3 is TGTGCCAGCAGGGACAGCTCCTACAATGAGCAGTTCTTC. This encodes CASRDSSYNEQFF.

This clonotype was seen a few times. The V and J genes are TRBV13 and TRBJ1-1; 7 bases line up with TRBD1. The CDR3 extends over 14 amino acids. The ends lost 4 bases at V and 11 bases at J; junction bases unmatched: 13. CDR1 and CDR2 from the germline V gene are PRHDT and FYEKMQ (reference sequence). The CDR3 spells CASSSRDSPPLAFF. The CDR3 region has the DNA TGTGCCAGCAGCTCCCGGGACAGCCCGCCCCTGGCTTTCTTT. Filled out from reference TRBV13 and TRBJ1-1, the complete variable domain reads AAGVIQSPRHLIKEKRETATLKCYPIPRHDTVYWYQQGPGQDPQFLISFYEKMQSDKGSIPDRFSAQQFSDYHSELNMSSLELGDSALYFCASSSRDSPPLAFFGQGTRLTVV.

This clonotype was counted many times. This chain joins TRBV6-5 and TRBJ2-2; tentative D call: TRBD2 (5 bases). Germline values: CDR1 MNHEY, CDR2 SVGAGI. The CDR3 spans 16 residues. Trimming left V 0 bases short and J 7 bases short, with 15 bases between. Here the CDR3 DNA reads TGTGCCAGCAGTTACTCTCTCCGGGGATCGGGCGGGGAGCTGTTTTTT. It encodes CASSYSLRGSGGELFF.

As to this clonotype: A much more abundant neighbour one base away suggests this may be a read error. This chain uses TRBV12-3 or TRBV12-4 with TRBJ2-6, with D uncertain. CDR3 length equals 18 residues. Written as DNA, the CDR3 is TGTGCCATCAGTTTAGGTTCAGGAACTTTCTCTGGGGCCAACGTCCTGACTTTC. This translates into CAISLGSGTFSGANVLTF.

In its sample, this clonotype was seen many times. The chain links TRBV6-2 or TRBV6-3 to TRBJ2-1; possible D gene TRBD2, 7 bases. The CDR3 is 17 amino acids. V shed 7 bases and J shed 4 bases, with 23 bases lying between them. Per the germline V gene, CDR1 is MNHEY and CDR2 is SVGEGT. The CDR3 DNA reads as TGTGCCAGCACCAACCGGGGGGCGGGAGAAAGGTACAATGAGCAGTTCTTC. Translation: CASTNRGAGERYNEQFF.

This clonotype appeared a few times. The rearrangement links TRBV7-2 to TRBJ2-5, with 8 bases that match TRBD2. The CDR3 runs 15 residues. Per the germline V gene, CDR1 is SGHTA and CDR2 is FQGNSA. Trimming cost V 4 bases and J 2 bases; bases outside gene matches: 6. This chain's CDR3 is CASSSAGEKQETQYF. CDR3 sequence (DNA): TGTGCCAGCAGCTCAGCGGGGGAGAAACAAGAGACCCAGTACTTC.

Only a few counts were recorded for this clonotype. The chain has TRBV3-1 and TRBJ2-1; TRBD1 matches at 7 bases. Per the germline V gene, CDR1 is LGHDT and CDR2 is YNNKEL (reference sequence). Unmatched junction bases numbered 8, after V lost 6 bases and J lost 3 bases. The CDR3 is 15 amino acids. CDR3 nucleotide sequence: TGTGCCAGCAGTGACACAGGGGCGAACTACAATGAGCAGTTCTTC. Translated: CASSDTGANYNEQFF.

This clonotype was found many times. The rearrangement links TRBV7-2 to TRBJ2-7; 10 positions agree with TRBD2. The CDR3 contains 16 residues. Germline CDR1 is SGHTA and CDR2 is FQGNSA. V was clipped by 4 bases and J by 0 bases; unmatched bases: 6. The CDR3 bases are TGTGCCAGCAGCTCCTCTAGCGGGAGTCCCTCCTACGAGCAGTACTTC. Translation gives CASSSSSGSPSYEQYF. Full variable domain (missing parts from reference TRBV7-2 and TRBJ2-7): GAGVSQSPSNKVTEKGKDVELRCDPISGHTALYWYRQSLGQGLEFLIYFQGNSAPDKSGLPSDRFSAERTGGSVSTLTIQRTQQEDSAVYLCASSSSSGSPSYEQYFGPGTRLTVT.

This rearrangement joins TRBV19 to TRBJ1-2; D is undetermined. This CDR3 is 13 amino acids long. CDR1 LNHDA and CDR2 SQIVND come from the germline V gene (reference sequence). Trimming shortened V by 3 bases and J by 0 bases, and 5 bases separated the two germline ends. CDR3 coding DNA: TGTGCCAGTAGTATTGAAGCTAACTATGGCTACACCTTC. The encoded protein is CASSIEANYGYTF.

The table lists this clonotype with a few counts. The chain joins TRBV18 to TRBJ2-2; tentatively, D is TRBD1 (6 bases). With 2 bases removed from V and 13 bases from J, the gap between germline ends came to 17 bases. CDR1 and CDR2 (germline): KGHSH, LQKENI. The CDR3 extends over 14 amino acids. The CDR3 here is CASSPSAGEGLLFF. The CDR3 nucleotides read TGTGCCAGCTCACCAAGCGCAGGGGAAGGTTTGCTGTTTTTT.

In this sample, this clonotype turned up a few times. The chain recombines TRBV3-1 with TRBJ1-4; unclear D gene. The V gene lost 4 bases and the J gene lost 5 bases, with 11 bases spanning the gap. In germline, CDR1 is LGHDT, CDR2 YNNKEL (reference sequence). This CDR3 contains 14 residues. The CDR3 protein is CASSRDWANEKLFF. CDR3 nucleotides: TGTGCCAGCAGCCGAGATTGGGCAAATGAAAAACTGTTTTTT.

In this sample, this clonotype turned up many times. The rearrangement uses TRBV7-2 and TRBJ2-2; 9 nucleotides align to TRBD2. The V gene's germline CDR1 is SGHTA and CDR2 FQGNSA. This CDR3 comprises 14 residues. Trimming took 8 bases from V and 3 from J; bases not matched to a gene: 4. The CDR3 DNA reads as TGTGCCAGCGGTAGCGGGAGAGACACCGGGGAGCTGTTTTTT. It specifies CASGSGRDTGELFF.

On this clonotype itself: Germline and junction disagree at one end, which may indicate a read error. CDR3 protein: CASSWAGLKNTNTQYF. The DNA for the CDR3 is TGCGCCAGCAGCTGGGCGGGACTAAAAAACACAAATACGCAGTATTTT. The chain has TRBV5-1 and TRBJ2-3, with TRBD2 matching 7 bases. The CDR3 is made up of 16 amino acids. The germline V gene encodes CDR1 SGHRS and CDR2 YFSETQ. The full variable domain, completed using reference TRBV5-1 and TRBJ2-3, is KAGVTQTPRYLIKTRGQQVTLSCSPISGHRSVSWYQQTPGQGLQFLFEYFSETQRNKGNFPGRFSGRQFSNSRSEMNVSTLELGDSALYLCASSWAGLKNTNTQYFGPGTRLTVL.

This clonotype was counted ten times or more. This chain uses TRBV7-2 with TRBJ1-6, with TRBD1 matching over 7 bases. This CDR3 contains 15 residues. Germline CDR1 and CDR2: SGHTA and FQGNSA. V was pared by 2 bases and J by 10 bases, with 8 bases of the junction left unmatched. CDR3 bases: TGTGCCAGCAGCTTAAAGTGGACAGGCCAGTCACCCCTCCACTTT. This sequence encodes CASSLKWTGQSPLHF.